The table lists the clone carrying this TCR beta chain with a few counts. Its antigen is unidentified. One end of the junction does not line up with germline, which may come from a read error. The data derive from a study of T cell repertoires in cytomegalovirus infection. About the study: The authors used CMV epitopes that were HLA-C-restricted (recently identified) and HLA-B-restricted (well studied). Indicated by public TCR beta signatures were CMV infection and matching HLA type.

TCRdb reprocessed the reads via MiXCR and lists one record per CDR3 protein. The sample yields roughly 120,000 distinct CDR3 sequences, roughly a third seen once. Points from the study as a whole: The ex vivo response showed dominance by HLA-C-restricted CMV-specific TCR beta clonotypes.

The germline gives CDR1 SGHVS, CDR2 FNYEAQ. The CDR3 has 14 amino acids. Specimen: CD8+ T cells from cultured PBMCs, collected from culture after CMV antigen stimulation. The receptor comes from a human donor in good health (CMV status not recorded). Some clones in this sample may be carry-over from other donors' samples. The J gene is TRBJ2-5, the V gene TRBV7-6, with a possible D match to TRBD1 (5 bases). The CDR3 is CASSLGVGEETQYF. CDR3 DNA sequence: TGTGCTAGCAGCTTAGGGGTAGGGGAAGAGACCCAGTACTTC. The full variable domain, with the rest looked up from reference TRBV7-6 and TRBJ2-5, is GAGVSQSPRYKVTKRGQDVALRCDPISGHVSLYWYRQALGQGPEFLTYFNYEAQQDKSGLPNDRFSAERPEGSISTLTIQRTEQRDSAMYRCASSLGVGEETQYFGPGTRLLVL.